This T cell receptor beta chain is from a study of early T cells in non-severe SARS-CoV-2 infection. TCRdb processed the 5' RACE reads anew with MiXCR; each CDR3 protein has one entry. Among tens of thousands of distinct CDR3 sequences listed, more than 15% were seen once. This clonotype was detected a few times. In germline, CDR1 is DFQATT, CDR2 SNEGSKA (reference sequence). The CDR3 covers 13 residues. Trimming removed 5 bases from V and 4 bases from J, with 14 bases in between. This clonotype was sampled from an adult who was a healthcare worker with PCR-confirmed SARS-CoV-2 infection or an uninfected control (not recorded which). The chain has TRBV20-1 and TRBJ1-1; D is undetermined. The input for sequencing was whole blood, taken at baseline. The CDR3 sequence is CSAVDQMSTEAFF. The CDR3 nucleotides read TGCAGTGCTGTAGATCAGATGAGCACTGAAGCTTTCTTT.